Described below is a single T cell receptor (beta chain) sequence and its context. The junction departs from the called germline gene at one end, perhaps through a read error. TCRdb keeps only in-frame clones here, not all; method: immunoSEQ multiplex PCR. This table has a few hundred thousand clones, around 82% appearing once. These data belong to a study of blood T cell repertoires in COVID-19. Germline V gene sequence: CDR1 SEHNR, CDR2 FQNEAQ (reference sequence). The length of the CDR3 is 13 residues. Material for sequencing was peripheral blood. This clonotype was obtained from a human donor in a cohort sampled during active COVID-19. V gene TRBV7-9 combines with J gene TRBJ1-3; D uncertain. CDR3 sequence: CASSFLTGNTIYF. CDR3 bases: TGTGCCAGCAGCTTTTTGACTGGGAACACCATATATTTT.